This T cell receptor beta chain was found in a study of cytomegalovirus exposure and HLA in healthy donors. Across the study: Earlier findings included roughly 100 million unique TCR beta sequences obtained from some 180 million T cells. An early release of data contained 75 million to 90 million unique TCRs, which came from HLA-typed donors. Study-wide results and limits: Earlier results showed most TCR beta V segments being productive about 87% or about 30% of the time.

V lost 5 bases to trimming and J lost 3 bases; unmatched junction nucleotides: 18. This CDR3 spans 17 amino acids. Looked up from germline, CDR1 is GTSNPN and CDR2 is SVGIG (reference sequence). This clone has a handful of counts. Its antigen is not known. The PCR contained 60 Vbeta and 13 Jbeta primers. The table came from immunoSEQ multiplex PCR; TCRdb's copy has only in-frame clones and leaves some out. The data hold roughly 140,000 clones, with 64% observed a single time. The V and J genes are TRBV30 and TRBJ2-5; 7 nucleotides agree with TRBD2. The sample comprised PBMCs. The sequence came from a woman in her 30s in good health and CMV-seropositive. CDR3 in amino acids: CAWGRARDLPGKETQYF. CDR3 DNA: TGTGCCTGGGGGAGGGCCCGGGACCTCCCGGGCAAAGAGACCCAGTACTTC.